The subject of this entry is one T cell receptor (beta chain). The antigen is undetermined. The CDR3 length is 15 residues. Germline assignment: CDR1 SGHTA and CDR2 FQGNSA. V shed 2 bases and J 5 bases; nucleotides not matched to a gene: 6. Unique molecular identifiers were carried by the TCR beta cDNA libraries. Input amounts of roughly 0.9 to 10 million T cells were used. These gave roughly 0.5 million cDNA molecules, so each molecule approximated one T cell. A single record per CDR3 protein comes from TCRdb applying MiXCR to the PCR reads. The table records about 820,000 distinct CDR3 sequences, about 57% of them present only once. The data stem from a study of post-analysis software for immune sequencing data. General study findings and limits: In patients, TRBV5-6, TRBV5-1 and TRBV20-1 belonged to roughly 5 TRBV segments found more frequently than in controls. The study found significantly lower normalized Chao1 diversity in multiple sclerosis patients than in controls.

This chain joins TRBV7-2 and TRBJ2-7; 10 nucleotides align to TRBD2. Sample: blood. The receptor was isolated from a girl aged 5-17 years with multiple sclerosis. This chain's CDR3 is CASSLYSGGANEQYF. The CDR3, as DNA: TGTGCCAGCAGCTTATACAGCGGGGGGGCGAACGAGCAGTACTTC.